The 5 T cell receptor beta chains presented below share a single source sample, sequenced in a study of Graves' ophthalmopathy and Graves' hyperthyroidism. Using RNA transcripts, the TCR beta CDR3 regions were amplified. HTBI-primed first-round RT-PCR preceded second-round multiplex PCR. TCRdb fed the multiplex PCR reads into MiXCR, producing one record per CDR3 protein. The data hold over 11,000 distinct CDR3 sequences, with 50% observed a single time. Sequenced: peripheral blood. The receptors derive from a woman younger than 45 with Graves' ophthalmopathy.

This CDR3 reads CSARWSLAGGPPGTQYF. The CDR3 DNA follows: TGCAGTGCTAGGTGGAGTCTAGCGGGAGGACCCCCGGGGACCCAGTACTTC. This sequence joins TRBV20-1 and TRBJ2-5; 11 bases align to TRBD2. Germline V gene lookup returns CDR1 DFQATT and CDR2 SNEGSKA (reference sequence). J was trimmed by 7 bases and V by 3 bases; bases with no gene match: 16. CDR3 length equals 17 residues.

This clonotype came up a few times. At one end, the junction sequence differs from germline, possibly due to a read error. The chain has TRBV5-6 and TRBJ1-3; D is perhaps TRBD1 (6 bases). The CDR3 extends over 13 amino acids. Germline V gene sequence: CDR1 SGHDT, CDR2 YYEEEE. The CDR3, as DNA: TGTGCCAGCAGCGCGCCACCCGGGGGACACTTATACTTT. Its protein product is CASSAPPGGHLYF. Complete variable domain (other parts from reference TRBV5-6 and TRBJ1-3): DAGVTQSPTHLIKTRGQQVTLRCSPKSGHDTVSWYQQALGQGPQFIFQYYEEEERQRGNFPDRFSGHQFPNYSSELNVNALLLGDSALYLCASSAPPGGHLYFGEGSWLTVV.

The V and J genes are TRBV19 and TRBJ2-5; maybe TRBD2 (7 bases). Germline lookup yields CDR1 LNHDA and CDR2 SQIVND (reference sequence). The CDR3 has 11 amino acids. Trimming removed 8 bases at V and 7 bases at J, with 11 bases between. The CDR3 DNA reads TGTGCCAGTGGAGGGGGGGGGACCCAGTACTTC. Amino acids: CASGGGGTQYF.

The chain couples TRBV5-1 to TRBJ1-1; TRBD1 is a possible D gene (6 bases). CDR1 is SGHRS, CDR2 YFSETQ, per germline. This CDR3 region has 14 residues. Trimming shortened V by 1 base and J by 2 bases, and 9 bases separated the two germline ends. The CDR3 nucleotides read TGCGCCAGCAGCTTGCACAGGGAAAACACTGAAGCTTTCTTT. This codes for CASSLHRENTEAFF.

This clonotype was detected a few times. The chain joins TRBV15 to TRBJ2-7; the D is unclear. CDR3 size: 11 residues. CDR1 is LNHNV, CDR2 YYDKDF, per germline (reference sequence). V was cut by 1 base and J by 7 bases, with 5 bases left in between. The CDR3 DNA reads TGTGCCACCAGCAGAGTCGGAGAGCAGTACTTC. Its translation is CATSRVGEQYF.